Following are 2 T cell receptor beta chains from one sample sequenced in a study of T cells in women clearing cervical HPV infection. Assay used: immunoSEQ multiplex PCR; TCRdb lists only in-frame clones, some missing. Listed are approximately 33,000 clones; roughly 8.4% falls within the top ten. Sequenced input: blood buffy coat. These receptors all come from a woman aged 18 to 75 with a cervical HPV16 infection that either progressed to CIN3+ or cleared (not recorded which).

To note about this clone: The missing CDR3 end, 3 residues past where the read stops, is filled in from the germline J gene. V is TRBV5-1 and J is TRBJ1-1; D perhaps matches TRBD1 (6 bases). In germline, CDR1 is SGHRS, CDR2 YFSETQ. Trimming shortened V by 3 bases and J by 2 bases, and 14 bases separated the two germline ends. The CDR3 has 15 residues. The CDR3 region is CASSYRQTGNTEAFF. The sequenced CDR3 bases are TGCGCCAGCAGCTATCGTCAGACAGGTAACACTGAA. Filled out from reference TRBV5-1 and TRBJ1-1, the complete variable domain reads KAGVTQTPRYLIKTRGQQVTLSCSPISGHRSVSWYQQTPGQGLQFLFEYFSETQRNKGNFPGRFSGRQFSNSRSEMNVSTLELGDSALYLCASSYRQTGNTEAFFGQGTRLTVV.

On this clone itself: The read terminates 3 residues ahead of where the CDR3 ends, so the germline J gene completes it. The chain links TRBV6-2 or TRBV6-3 to TRBJ1-5; weak D call: TRBD1 (5 bases). Germline CDR1 and CDR2: MNHEY and SVGEGT. The CDR3 consists of 13 residues. Trimming took 5 bases from V and 4 from J, leaving 9 bases between them. Partial CDR3 DNA: TGTGCCAGCAGTACGACAGCGAATCAGCCC. Its protein is CASSTTANQP. The full-length CDR3 reads as CASSTTANQPQHF.